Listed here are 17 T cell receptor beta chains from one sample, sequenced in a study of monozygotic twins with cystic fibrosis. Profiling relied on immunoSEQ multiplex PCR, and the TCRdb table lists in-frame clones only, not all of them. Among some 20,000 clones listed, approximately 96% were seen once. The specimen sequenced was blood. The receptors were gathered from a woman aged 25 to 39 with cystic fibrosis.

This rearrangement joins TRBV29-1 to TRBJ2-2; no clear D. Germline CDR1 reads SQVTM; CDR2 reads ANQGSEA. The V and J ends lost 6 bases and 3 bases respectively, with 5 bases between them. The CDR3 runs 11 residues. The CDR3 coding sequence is TGCAGCGTGACATACACCGGGGAGCTGTTTTTT. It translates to CSVTYTGELFF.

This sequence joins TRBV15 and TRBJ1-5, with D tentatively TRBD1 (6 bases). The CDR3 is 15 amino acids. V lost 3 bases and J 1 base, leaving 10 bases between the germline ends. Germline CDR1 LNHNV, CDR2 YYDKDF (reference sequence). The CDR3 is CATSRQGLSNQPQHF. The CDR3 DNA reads TGTGCCACCAGCAGGCAGGGGTTGAGCAATCAGCCCCAGCATTTT.

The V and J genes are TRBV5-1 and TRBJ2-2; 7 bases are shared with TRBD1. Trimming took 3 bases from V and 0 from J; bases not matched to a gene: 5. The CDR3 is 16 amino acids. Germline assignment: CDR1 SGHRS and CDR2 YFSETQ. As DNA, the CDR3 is TGCGCCAGCAGCTCATTGACAGGGACGAACACCGGGGAGCTGTTTTTT. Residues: CASSSLTGTNTGELFF. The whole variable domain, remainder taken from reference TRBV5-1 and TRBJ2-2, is KAGVTQTPRYLIKTRGQQVTLSCSPISGHRSVSWYQQTPGQGLQFLFEYFSETQRNKGNFPGRFSGRQFSNSRSEMNVSTLELGDSALYLCASSSLTGTNTGELFFGEGSRLTVL.

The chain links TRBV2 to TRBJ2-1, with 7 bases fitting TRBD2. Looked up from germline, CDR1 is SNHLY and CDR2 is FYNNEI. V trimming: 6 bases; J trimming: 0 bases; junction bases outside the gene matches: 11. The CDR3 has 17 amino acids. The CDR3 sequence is CASRKLAGGSSYNEQFF. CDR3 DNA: TGTGCCAGCAGAAAACTGGCCGGGGGGAGCTCCTACAATGAGCAGTTCTTC.

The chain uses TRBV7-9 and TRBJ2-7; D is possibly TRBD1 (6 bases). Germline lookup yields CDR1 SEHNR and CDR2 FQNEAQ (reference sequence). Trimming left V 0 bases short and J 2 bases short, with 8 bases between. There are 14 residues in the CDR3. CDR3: CASSLARGAYEQYF. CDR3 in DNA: TGTGCCAGCAGCTTAGCCAGGGGCGCCTACGAGCAGTACTTC.

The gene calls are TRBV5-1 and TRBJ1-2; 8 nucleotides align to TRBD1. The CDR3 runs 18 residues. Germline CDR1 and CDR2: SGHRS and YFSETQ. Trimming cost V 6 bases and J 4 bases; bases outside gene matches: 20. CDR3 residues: CASIPRGTDSGGPYGYTF. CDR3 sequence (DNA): TGCGCCAGCATCCCCCGGGGGACAGACTCAGGGGGCCCCTATGGCTACACCTTC.

CDR3 DNA sequence: TGTGCCACCCGCGGGCAGGGAAGCTCCTACAATGAGCAGTTCTTC. Protein product: CATRGQGSSYNEQFF. The chain employs TRBV25-1 and TRBJ2-1; TRBD1 or TRBD2 may be the D gene (5 bases each). Germline CDR1 and CDR2: MGHDK and SYGVNS. Trimming cost V 10 bases and J 0 bases, with 16 bases left between them. CDR3 size: 15 residues. Combining the CDR3 with reference TRBV25-1 and TRBJ2-1 gives the whole variable domain EADIYQTPRYLVIGTGKKITLECSQTMGHDKMYWYQQDPGMELHLIHYSYGVNSTEKGDLSSESTVSRIRTEHFPLTLESARPSHTSQYLCATRGQGSSYNEQFFGPGTRLTVL.

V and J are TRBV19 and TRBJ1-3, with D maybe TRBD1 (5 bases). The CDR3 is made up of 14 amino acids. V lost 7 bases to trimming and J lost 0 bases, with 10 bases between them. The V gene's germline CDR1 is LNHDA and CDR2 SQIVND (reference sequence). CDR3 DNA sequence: TGTGCCAGTATCGGGACGTTCTCTGGAAACACCATATATTTT. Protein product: CASIGTFSGNTIYF.

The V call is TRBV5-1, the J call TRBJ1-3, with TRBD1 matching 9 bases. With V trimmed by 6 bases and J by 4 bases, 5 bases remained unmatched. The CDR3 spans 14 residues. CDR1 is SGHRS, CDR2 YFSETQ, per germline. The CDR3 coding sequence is TGCGCCAGCAAGGGGACAGGGAACGGAAACACCATATATTTT. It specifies CASKGTGNGNTIYF.

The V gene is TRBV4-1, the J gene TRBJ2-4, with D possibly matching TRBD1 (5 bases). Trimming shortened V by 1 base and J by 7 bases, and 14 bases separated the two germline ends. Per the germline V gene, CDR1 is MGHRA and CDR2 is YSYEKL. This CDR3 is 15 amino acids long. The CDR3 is CASSQGGQKGNIQYF. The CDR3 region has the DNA TGCGCCAGCAGCCAAGGGGGCCAGAAAGGGAACATTCAGTACTTC.

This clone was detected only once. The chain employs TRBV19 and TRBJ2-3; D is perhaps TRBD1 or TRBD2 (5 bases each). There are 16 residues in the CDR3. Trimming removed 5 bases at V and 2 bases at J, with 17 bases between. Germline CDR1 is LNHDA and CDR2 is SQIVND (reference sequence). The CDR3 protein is CASSAARGAHTDTQYF. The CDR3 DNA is TGTGCCAGTAGTGCAGCGAGAGGGGCGCACACAGATACGCAGTATTTT.

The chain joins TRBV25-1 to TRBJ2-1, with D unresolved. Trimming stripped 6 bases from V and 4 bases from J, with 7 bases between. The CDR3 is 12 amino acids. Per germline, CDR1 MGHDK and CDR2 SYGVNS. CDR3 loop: CASRGIYNEQFF. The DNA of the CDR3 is TGTGCCAGCAGGGGGATTTACAATGAGCAGTTCTTC.

In nucleotides, the CDR3 is TGTGCCAGCAGTGAAAGGGGGGGGGACTCTGGAAACACCATATATTTT. As protein: CASSERGGDSGNTIYF. The chain recombines TRBV6-1 with TRBJ1-3, with D perhaps TRBD1 (6 bases). CDR1 and CDR2 (germline): MNHNS, SASEGT. V lost 2 bases, J lost 0 bases, and 11 bases lay in between. The CDR3 covers 16 residues.

CDR3 residues: CASSKDPANHADTQYF. DNA of the CDR3: TGCGCCAGCAGCAAGGACCCGGCCAACCATGCTGATACGCAGTATTTT. The genes are TRBV5-1 and TRBJ2-3; D is uncertain. This CDR3 is built from 16 residues. Trimming removed 4 bases at V and 6 bases at J, with 21 bases between. Germline V gene lookup returns CDR1 SGHRS and CDR2 YFSETQ.

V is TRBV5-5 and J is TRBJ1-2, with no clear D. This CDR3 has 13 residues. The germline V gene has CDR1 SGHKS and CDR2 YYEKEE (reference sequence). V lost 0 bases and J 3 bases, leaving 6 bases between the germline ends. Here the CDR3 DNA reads TGTGCCAGCAGCTTGGGACCGCACTATGGCTACACCTTC. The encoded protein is CASSLGPHYGYTF.

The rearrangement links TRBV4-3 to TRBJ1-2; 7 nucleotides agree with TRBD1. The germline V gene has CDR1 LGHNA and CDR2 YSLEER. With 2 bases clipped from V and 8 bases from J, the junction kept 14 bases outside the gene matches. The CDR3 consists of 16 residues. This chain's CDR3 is CASSQKLIGTERGYTF. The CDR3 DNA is TGCGCCAGCAGCCAAAAATTAATAGGGACAGAGCGGGGCTACACCTTC.

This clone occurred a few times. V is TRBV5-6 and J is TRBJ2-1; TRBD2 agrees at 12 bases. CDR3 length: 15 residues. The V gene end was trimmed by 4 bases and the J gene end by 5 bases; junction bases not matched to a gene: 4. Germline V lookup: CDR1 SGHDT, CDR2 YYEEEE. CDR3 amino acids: CASSDLAGGHNEQFF. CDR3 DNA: TGTGCCAGCAGCGACCTAGCGGGGGGGCACAATGAGCAGTTCTTC.